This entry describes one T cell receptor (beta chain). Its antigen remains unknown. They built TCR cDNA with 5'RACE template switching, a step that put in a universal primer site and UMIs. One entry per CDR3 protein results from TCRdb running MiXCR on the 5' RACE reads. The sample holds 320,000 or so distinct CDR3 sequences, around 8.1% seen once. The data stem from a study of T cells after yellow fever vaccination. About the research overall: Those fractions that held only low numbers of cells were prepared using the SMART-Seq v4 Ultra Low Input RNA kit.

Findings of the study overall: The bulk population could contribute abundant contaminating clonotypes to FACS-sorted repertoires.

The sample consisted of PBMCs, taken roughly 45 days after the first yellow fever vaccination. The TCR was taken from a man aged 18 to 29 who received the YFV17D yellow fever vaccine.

This CDR3 reads CASSLRDRGDKNIQYF. Written as DNA, the CDR3 is TGTGCCAGCAGCCTTCGGGACAGGGGAGACAAAAACATTCAGTACTTC. J is TRBJ2-4 and V is TRBV7-9; TRBD1 agrees at 10 bases. Germline lookup yields CDR1 SEHNR and CDR2 FQNEAQ (reference sequence). The CDR3 sequence is 16 residues long. J lost 3 bases, V lost 5 bases, and 7 bases had no gene match.